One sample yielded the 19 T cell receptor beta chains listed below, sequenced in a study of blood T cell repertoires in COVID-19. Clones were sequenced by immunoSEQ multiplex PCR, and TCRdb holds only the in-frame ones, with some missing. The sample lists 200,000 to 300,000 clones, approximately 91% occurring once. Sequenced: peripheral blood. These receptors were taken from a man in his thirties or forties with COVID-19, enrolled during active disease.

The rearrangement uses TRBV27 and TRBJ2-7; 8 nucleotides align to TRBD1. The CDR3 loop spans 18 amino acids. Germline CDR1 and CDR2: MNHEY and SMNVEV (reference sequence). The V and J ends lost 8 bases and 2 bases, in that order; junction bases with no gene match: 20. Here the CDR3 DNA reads TGTGCCAGCTCTCGGGACAGGCTTTACCCTCCTAAAACCTACGAGCAGTACTTC. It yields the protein CASSRDRLYPPKTYEQYF.

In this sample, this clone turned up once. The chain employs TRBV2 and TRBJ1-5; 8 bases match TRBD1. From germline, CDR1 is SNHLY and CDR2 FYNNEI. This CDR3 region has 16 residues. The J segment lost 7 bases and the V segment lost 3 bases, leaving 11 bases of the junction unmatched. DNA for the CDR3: TGTGCCAGCAGTGATACTGGGCAGGGGGCTGGACAGCCCCAGCATTTT. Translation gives CASSDTGQGAGQPQHF.

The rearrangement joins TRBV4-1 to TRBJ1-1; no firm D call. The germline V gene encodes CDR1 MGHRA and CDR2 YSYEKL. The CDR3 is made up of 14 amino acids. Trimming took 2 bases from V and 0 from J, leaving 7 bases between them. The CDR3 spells CASSQKELNTEAFF. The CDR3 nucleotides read TGCGCCAGCAGCCAAAAGGAGTTGAACACTGAAGCTTTCTTT.

Written as DNA, the CDR3 is TGCGCCAGCAGCTTGGATCCGGGGGATACGCAGTATTTT. Its protein is CASSLDPGDTQYF. The chain combines TRBV5-1 with TRBJ2-3; a possible D gene is TRBD2 (5 bases). The germline V gene encodes CDR1 SGHRS and CDR2 YFSETQ. V was trimmed by 0 bases and J by 6 bases, leaving 8 bases between them. The CDR3 runs to 13 residues.

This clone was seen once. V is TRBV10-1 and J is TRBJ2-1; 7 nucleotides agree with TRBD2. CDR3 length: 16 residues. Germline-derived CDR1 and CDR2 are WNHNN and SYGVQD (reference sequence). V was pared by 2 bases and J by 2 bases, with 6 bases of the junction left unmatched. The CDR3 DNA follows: TGCGCCAGCAGTGAGGCGTCTAGCGGTACCTACAATGAGCAGTTCTTC. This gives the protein CASSEASSGTYNEQFF.

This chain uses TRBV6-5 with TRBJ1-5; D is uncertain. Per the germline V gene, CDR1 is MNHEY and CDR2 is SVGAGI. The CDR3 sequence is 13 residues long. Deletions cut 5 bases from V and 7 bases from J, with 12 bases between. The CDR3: CASSRREGQPQHF. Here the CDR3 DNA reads TGTGCCAGCAGTCGCCGAGAGGGCCAGCCCCAGCATTTT.

The CDR3 bases are TGTGCCAGTAGTATTACAAATTATAGCAATCAGCCCCAGCATTTT. Translated: CASSITNYSNQPQHF. The J gene is TRBJ1-5, the V gene TRBV19; D call uncertain. V was pared by 3 bases and J by 0 bases, with 9 bases between. Germline assignment: CDR1 LNHDA and CDR2 SQIVND (reference sequence). This CDR3 has 15 residues.

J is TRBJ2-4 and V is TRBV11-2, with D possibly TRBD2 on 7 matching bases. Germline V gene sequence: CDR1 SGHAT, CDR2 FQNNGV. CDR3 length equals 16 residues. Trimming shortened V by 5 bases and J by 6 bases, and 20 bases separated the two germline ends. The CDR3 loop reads CASSPTEGGGRNIQYF. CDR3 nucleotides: TGTGCCAGCAGCCCAACTGAAGGGGGAGGGAGAAACATTCAGTACTTC.

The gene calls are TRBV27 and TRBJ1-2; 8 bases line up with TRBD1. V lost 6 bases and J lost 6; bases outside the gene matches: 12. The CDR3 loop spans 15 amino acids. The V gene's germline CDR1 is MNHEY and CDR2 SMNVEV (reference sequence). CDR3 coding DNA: TGTGCCAGCAGAGTAAACGCCGGGACAGGTCATGGCTACACCTTC. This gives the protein CASRVNAGTGHGYTF.

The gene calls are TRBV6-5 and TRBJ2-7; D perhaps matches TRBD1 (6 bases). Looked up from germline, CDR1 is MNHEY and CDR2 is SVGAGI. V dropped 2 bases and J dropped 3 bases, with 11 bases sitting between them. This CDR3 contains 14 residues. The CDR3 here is CASSYGTPNYEQYF. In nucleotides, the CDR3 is TGTGCCAGCAGTTACGGGACACCCAACTACGAGCAGTACTTC.

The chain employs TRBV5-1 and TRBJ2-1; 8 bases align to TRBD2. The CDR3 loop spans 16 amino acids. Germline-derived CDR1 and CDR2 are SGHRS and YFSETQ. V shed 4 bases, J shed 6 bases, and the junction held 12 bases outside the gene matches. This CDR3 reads CASSSIAGWAGNEQFF. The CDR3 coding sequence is TGCGCCAGCAGCAGTATAGCGGGGTGGGCGGGCAATGAGCAGTTCTTC.

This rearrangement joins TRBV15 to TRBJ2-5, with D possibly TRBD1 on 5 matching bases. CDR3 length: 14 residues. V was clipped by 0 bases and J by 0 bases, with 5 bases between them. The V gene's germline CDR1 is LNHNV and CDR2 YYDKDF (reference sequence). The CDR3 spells CATSRDRDQETQYF. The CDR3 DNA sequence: TGTGCCACCAGCAGAGACAGGGACCAAGAGACCCAGTACTTC.

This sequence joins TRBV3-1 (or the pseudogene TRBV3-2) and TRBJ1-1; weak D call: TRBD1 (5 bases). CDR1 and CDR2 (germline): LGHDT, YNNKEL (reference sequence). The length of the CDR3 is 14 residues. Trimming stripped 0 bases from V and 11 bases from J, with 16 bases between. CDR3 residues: CASSQDTGGFYAFF. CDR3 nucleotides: TGTGCCAGCAGCCAAGATACCGGGGGGTTTTACGCTTTCTTT.

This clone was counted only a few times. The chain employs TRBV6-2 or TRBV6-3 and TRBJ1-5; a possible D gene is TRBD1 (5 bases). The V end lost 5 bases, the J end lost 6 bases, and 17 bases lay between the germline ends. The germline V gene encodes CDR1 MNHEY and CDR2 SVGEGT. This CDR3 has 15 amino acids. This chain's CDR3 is CASSLDRPAGQPQHF. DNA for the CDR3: TGTGCCAGCAGTCTAGACAGACCCGCAGGTCAGCCCCAGCATTTT.

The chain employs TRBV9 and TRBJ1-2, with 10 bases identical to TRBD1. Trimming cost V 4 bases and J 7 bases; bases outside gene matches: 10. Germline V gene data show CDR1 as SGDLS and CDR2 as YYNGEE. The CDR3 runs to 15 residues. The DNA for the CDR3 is TGTGCCAGCAGCTTGACAGGGGGCGCGGTCCGTGGCTACACCTTC. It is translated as CASSLTGGAVRGYTF.

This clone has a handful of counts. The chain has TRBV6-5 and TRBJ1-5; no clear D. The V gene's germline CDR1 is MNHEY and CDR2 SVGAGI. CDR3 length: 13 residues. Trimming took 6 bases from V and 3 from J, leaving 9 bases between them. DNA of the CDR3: TGTGCCAGCAGAGTGGGCTTCAATCAGCCCCAGCATTTT. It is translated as CASRVGFNQPQHF.

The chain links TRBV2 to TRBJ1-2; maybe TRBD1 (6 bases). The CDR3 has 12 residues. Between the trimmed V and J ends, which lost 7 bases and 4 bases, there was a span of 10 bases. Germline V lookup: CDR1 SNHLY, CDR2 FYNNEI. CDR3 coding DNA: TGTGCCAGCAAAGTAGGGGGCTATGGCTACACCTTC. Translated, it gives CASKVGGYGYTF.

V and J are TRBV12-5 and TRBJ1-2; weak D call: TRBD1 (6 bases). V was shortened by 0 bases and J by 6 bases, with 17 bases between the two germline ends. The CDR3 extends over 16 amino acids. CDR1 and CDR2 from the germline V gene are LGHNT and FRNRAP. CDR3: CASGLVLGAPTHGYTF. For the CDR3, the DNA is TGTGCTAGTGGTTTGGTACTGGGGGCCCCCACTCATGGCTACACCTTC.

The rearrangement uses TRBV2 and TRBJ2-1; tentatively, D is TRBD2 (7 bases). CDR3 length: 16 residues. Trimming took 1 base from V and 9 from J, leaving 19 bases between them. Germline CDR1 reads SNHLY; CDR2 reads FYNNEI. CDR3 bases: TGTGCCAGCAGTGAAGGGTCTTTGCCGGCGGGGGCTGAGCAGTTCTTC. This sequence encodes CASSEGSLPAGAEQFF. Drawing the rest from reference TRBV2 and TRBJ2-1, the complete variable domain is EPEVTQTPSHQVTQMGQEVILRCVPISNHLYFYWYRQILGQKVEFLVSFYNNEISEKSEIFDDQFSVERPDGSNFTLKIRSTKLEDSAMYFCASSEGSLPAGAEQFFGPGTRLTVL.